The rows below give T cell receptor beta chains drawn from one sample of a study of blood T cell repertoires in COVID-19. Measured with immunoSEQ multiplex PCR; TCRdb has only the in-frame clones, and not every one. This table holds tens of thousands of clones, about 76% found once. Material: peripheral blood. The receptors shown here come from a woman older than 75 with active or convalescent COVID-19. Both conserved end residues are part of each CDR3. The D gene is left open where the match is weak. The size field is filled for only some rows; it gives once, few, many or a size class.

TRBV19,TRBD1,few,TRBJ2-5,TGTGCCAGTAGTACTTTGACAGGGATGGAGACCCAGTACTTC,CASSTLTGMETQYF
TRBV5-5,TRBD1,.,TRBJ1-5,TGTGCCAGCAGACGACAGGGGGATCAGCCCCAGCATTTT,CASRRQGDQPQHF
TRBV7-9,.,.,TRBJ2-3,TGTGCCAGCAGGGGGCGTTACAGGAATACGCAGTATTTT,CASRGRYRNTQYF
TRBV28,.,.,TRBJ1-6,TGTGCCAGCAGGGGGCAGAACCCTCGGCTCCACTTT,CASRGQNPRLHF
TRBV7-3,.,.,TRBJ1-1,TGTGCCAGCAGCCCCGGGGGTAAGGGGAAAGGTGAAGCTTTCTTT,CASSPGGKGKGEAFF
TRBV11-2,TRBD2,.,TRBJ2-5,TGTGCCAGCATCCCGCGGTGGGGGAGGGTCCAAGAGACCCAGTACTTC,CASIPRWGRVQETQYF
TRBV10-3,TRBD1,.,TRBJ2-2,TGTGCCATCAGTGCCGGGACAGGGCACGGGGAGCTGTTTTTT,CAISAGTGHGELFF
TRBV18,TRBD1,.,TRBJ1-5,TGTGCCAGCTCAACAGGGGGCCGCTCAAATCAGCCCCAGCATTTT,CASSTGGRSNQPQHF
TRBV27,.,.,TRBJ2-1,TGTGCCAGCAATCGGCGGCAGAGCTCCTACAATGAGCAGTTCTTC,CASNRRQSSYNEQFF
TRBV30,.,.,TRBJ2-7,TGTGCCTGGAGTCTGGGCAGGGAACGAGACGAGCAGTACTTC,CAWSLGRERDEQYF
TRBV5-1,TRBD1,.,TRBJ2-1,TGCGCCAGCCAAACTACGGGACAGTTTGTATCCGAGCAGTTCTTC,CASQTTGQFVSEQFF
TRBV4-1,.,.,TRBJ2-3,TGCGCCAGCAGCCCCGGCGGTCCATCAGCTAGCACAGATACGCAGTATTTT,CASSPGGPSASTDTQYF
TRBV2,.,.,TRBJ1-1,TGTGCCAGCAGTGAAGCAAGCGCGGCCCCTGAAGCTTTCTTT,CASSEASAAPEAFF
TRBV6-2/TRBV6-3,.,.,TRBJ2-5,TGTGCCAGCAGTTACGAGGGAGTGGAGACCCAGTACTTC,CASSYEGVETQYF
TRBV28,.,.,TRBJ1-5,TGTGCCAGCAGTTTCACCGGGGAGAATCAGCCCCAGCATTTT,CASSFTGENQPQHF
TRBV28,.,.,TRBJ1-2,TGTGCCAGCAGTTTCATCGGTTCGCCCAGGAGGGACTATGGCTACACCTTC,CASSFIGSPRRDYGYTF
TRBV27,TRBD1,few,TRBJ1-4,TGTGCCAGCAGTCCGAGACAGGGGGCGGAAAAACTGTTTTTT,CASSPRQGAEKLFF
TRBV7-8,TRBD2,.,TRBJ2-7,TGTGCCAGCAGCCCGGGACTAGCGGGGGCTGAGCAGTACTTC,CASSPGLAGAEQYF
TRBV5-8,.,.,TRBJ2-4,TGTGCCAGCAACAGGGAGTGGAACATTCAGTACTTC,CASNREWNIQYF
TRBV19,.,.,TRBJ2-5,TGTGCCAGTTCTCCGGAGGATGCGGGAACGAGATTAGAGACCCAGTACTTC,CASSPEDAGTRLETQYF
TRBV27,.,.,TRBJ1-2,TGTGCCAACTTCCCCCATGGCTACACCTTC,CANFPHGYTF
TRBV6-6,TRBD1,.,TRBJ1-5,TGTGCCAGCAGTGTCGGACAGGTCGAGAGGCAGCCCCAGCATTTT,CASSVGQVERQPQHF
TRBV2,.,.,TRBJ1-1,TGTGCCAGCAGTTCGGACTCCTCTGAAGCTTTCTTT,CASSSDSSEAFF
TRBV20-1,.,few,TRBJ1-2,TGCAGTGCCCGGACATCCTATGGCTACACCTTC,CSARTSYGYTF
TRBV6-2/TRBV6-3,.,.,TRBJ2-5,TGTGCCAGCAATTACCGGGACTCACAAGAGACCCAGTACTTC,CASNYRDSQETQYF
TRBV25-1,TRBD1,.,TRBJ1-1,TGTGCCAGCAGTGAATTAGGGACAGGGACGAACACTGAAGCTTTCTTT,CASSELGTGTNTEAFF
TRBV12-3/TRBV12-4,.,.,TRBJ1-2,TGTGCCAGCACTTCGCGGGCGGCCTATGGCTACACCTTC,CASTSRAAYGYTF
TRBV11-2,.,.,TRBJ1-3,TGTGCCAGCAGCTTAGGCAGGGGCTCTGGAAACACCATATATTTT,CASSLGRGSGNTIYF
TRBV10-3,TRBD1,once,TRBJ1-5,TGTGCCATCAGTGAACTCGACAGGGGGTCGGCAGCCCAGCATTTT,CAISELDRGSAAQHF
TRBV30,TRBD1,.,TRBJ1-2,TGTGCCTGGAGTGTACTGGGACAGATAACTGGCTACACCTTC,CAWSVLGQITGYTF
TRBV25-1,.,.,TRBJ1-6,TGTGCCAGCAGTGAATGGATCGGAGAACTTAATTCACCCCTCCACTTT,CASSEWIGELNSPLHF
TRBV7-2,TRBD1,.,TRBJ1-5,TGTGCCAGCACCTTTACAGGGGCTCATCAGCCCCAGCATTTT,CASTFTGAHQPQHF
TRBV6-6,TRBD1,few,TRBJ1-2,TGTGCCAGCAGTTACTCAGACTCAGGGGGGAACTATGGCTACACCTTC,CASSYSDSGGNYGYTF
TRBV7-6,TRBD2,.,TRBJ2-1,TGTGCCAGCAGCCCAATTAGGACTAGCGGGGGGGGATCCTACAATGAGCAGTTCTTC,CASSPIRTSGGGSYNEQFF
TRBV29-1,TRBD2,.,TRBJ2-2,TGCAGCGCAAAGACTAGCGGAAGAGCCGGGGAGCTGTTTTTT,CSAKTSGRAGELFF
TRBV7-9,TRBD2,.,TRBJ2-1,TGTGCCAGCAGCCGATTTAGCGGGGCCTCCTACAATGAGCAGTTCTTC,CASSRFSGASYNEQFF
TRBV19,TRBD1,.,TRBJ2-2,TGTGCCAGTAGTATCAGGAACAGGGGGCTGGGAACCGGGGAGCTGTTTTTT,CASSIRNRGLGTGELFF
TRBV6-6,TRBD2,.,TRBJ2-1,TGTGCCAGCAGTAAAGCGGGGGGAACGGGGAATGAGCAGTTCTTC,CASSKAGGTGNEQFF
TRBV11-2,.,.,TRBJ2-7,TGTGCCAGCAACGTAGCGCTCGGGGGTTACGAGCAGTACTTC,CASNVALGGYEQYF
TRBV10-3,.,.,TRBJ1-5,TGTGCCACAGGAAGGAGTGGGGGGGAGGGACAGCCCCAGCATTTT,CATGRSGGEGQPQHF
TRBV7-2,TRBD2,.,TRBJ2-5,TGTGCCAGCAGCTTATCTGTGCGGCTCGGCGGGGGGGCGGAGACCCAGTACTTC,CASSLSVRLGGGAETQYF
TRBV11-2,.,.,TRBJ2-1,TGTGCCAGCAGCTTAGCAGAGGGTGTATATGAGCAGTTCTTC,CASSLAEGVYEQFF
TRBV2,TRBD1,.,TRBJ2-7,TGTGCCAGCAGTGAATTCTCGACAGGGATGTACGAGCAGTACTTC,CASSEFSTGMYEQYF
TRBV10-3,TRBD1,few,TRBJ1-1,TGTGCCATCAGTCAGGGACAGGGGGAGCATTTCTTT,CAISQGQGEHFF
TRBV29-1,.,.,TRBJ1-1,TGCAGCGTTGTCAGATCTGAAGCTTTCTTT,CSVVRSEAFF
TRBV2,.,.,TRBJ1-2,TGTGCCAGCAAGTTGGAGGGTGGCTACACCTTC,CASKLEGGYTF
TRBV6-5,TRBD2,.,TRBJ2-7,TGTGCCAGCAGTTTGGTGACTAGCGGGTCCTACGAGCAGTACTTC,CASSLVTSGSYEQYF
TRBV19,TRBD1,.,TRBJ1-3,TGTGCCAGTAGTTTGGCCCCACAGGGGGCGGCTGGAAACACCATATATTTT,CASSLAPQGAAGNTIYF
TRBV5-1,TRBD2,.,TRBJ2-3,TGCGCCAGCAGACTCACTAGCGGGGGGGCCAGGGATACGCAGTATTTT,CASRLTSGGARDTQYF
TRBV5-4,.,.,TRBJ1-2,TGTGCCAGCAGCCGCAGAGCGACAGGACTTATTAACTATGGCTACACCTTC,CASSRRATGLINYGYTF
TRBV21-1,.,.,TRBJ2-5,TGTGCCAGCAGCGGGCGACAGGGGGGACGGGAGACCCAGTACTTC,CASSGRQGGRETQYF
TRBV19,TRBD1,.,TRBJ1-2,TGTGCCAGTAGTATCGGACAGGGAGATGGCTACACCTTC,CASSIGQGDGYTF
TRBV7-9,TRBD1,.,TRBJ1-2,TGTGCCAGCAGCTTGGACAGGGCCGGAGCTTATGGCTACACCTTC,CASSLDRAGAYGYTF
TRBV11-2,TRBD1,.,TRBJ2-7,TGTGCCAGCAGCCCTCTATCCAGACAGGGATCCTACGAGCAGTACTTC,CASSPLSRQGSYEQYF